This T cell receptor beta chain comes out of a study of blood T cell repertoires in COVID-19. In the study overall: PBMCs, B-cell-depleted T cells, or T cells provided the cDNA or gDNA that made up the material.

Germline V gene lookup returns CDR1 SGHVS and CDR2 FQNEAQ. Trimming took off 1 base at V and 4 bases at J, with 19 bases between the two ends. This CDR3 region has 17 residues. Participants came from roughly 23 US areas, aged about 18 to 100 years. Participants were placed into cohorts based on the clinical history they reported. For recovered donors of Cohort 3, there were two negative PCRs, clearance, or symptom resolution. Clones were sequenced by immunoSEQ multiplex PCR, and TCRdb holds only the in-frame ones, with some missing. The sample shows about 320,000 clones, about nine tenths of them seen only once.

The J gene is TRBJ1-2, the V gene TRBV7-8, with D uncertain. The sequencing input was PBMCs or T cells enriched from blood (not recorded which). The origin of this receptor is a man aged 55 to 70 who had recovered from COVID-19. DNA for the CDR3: TGTGCCAGCAGCTTAGTTGCTTCTCCGGTGTTATTCTATGGCTACACCTTC. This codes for CASSLVASPVLFYGYTF. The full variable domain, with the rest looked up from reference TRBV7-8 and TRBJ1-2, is GAGVSQSPRYKVAKRGQDVALRCDPISGHVSLFWYQQALGQGPEFLTYFQNEAQLDKSGLPSDRFFAERPEGSVSTLKIQRTQQEDSAVYLCASSLVASPVLFYGYTFGSGTRLTVV.